Below are 22 T cell receptor beta chains sequenced from a single sample in a study of T cell repertoires in cytomegalovirus infection. TCRdb reprocessed the reads via MiXCR and lists one record per CDR3 protein. The table has about 530,000 distinct CDR3 sequences, around 27% seen once. The specimen was PBMCs. Every receptor here comes from a human donor in good health (CMV status not recorded). Some clones in this sample may be carry-over from other donors' samples.

The chain combines TRBV12-3 or TRBV12-4 with TRBJ1-6; 11 positions agree with TRBD1. The CDR3 runs 15 residues. The V and J ends lost 6 bases and 6 bases, in that order; junction bases with no gene match: 4. CDR3 sequence reads: CASSGQGALNSPLHF. The CDR3 DNA reads as TGTGCCAGCAGCGGACAGGGGGCGCTTAATTCACCCCTCCACTTT.

This clonotype was seen at least ten times. V gene TRBV7-2 combines with J gene TRBJ2-1; a possible D gene is TRBD2 (6 bases). The CDR3 extends over 16 amino acids. Germline-derived CDR1 and CDR2 are SGHTA and FQGNSA. Trimming removed 2 bases from V and 6 bases from J, with 17 bases in between. CDR3 sequence (DNA): TGTGCCAGCAGCTTAAGGGGCGGGGCTAGGGGCAATGAGCAGTTCTTC. Translating gives CASSLRGGARGNEQFF.

V is TRBV25-1 and J is TRBJ2-7; TRBD2 aligns across 13 bases. The germline gives CDR1 MGHDK, CDR2 SYGVNS. The CDR3 is 17 residues long. V shed 1 base, J shed 1 base, and the junction held 4 bases outside the gene matches. The chain's CDR3 is CASSEFRTSGSSYEQYV. The CDR3 coding sequence is TGTGCCAGCAGTGAATTCCGGACTAGCGGGAGTTCCTACGAGCAGTACGTC.

This clonotype was observed a few times. The genes are TRBV7-9 and TRBJ2-1, with 8 bases aligning to TRBD2. This CDR3 comprises 17 residues. Germline V gives CDR1 SEHNR, CDR2 FQNEAQ (reference sequence). J gave up 5 bases and V 6 bases, and 15 bases lay outside the gene matches. In DNA, the CDR3 is TGTGCCAGCAGACCCCGGGGTAGCGGGACGGCGGACAATGAGCAGTTCTTC. Translating it yields CASRPRGSGTADNEQFF.

The rearrangement uses TRBV19 and TRBJ2-1, with 10 positions matching TRBD2. The germline CDR1 and CDR2 sequences are LNHDA and SQIVND (reference sequence). The V gene end was trimmed by 8 bases and the J gene end by 4 bases; junction bases not matched to a gene: 8. CDR3 size: 15 residues. As DNA, the CDR3 is TGTGCCAGTGGTTTGGGGACTAGCGTGTACAATGAGCAGTTCTTC. Translation: CASGLGTSVYNEQFF. The whole variable domain, remainder taken from reference TRBV19 and TRBJ2-1, is DGGITQSPKYLFRKEGQNVTLSCEQNLNHDAMYWYRQDPGQGLRLIYYSQIVNDFQKGDIAEGYSVSREKKESFPLTVTSAQKNPTAFYLCASGLGTSVYNEQFFGPGTRLTVL.

A few counts support this clonotype. The chain has TRBV27 and TRBJ2-7, with 7 bases that match TRBD2. Trimming cost V 6 bases and J 1 base; bases outside gene matches: 9. In germline, CDR1 is MNHEY, CDR2 SMNVEV (reference sequence). The CDR3 consists of 15 residues. CDR3 nucleotides: TGTGCCAGCAGCTTGTGGGGGGGACCTTCCTACGAGCAGTACTTC. It translates to CASSLWGGPSYEQYF.

This clonotype has only a few counts. The V and J genes are TRBV28 and TRBJ1-2; TRBD1 matches 8 bases. This CDR3 region has 14 residues. Germline CDR1 MDHEN, CDR2 SYDVKM. V dropped 6 bases and J dropped 4; count of bases not matched to a gene: 7. CDR3 amino acids: CASRTGQEIYGYTF. The CDR3 coding sequence is TGTGCCAGCAGGACGGGACAGGAAATCTATGGCTACACCTTC.

This chain uses TRBV6-1 with TRBJ2-1; no clear D. V lost 5 bases and J 5 bases, leaving 10 bases between the germline ends. The CDR3 has 13 residues. Per the germline V gene, CDR1 is MNHNS and CDR2 is SASEGT. CDR3: CASSPGSHNEQFF. DNA of the CDR3: TGTGCCAGCAGTCCCGGGTCACACAATGAGCAGTTCTTC.

This clonotype occurred many times. J is TRBJ1-2 and V is TRBV12-3 or TRBV12-4, with no clear D. The CDR3 length is 15 residues. V was clipped by 1 base and J by 0 bases, with 9 bases between them. CDR3 in DNA: TGTGCCAGCAGTTTAGACGGGAGAGCTAACTATGGCTACACCTTC. Translation gives CASSLDGRANYGYTF.

The sample holds many counts of this clonotype. The V and J genes are TRBV7-2 and TRBJ1-5; 7 bases agree with TRBD1. V lost 5 bases, J lost 6 bases, and 7 bases stayed unmatched. The CDR3 is made up of 14 amino acids. The germline V gene encodes CDR1 SGHTA and CDR2 FQGNSA. The CDR3 region has the DNA TGTGCCAGCAGCCAAAGACAGGGAACTCAGCCCCAGCATTTT. Its translation: CASSQRQGTQPQHF.

The chain couples TRBV27 to TRBJ1-1; D unclear. Germline V lookup: CDR1 MNHEY, CDR2 SMNVEV (reference sequence). The CDR3 totals 14 residues. V dropped 3 bases and J dropped 4 bases, with 12 bases sitting between them. In nucleotides, the CDR3 is TGTGCCAGCAGTTTTAGATCCCGGGGCACTGAAGCTTTCTTT. Its translation is CASSFRSRGTEAFF.

This clonotype occurred many times. The genes are TRBV12-3 or TRBV12-4 and TRBJ1-1; D is ambiguous. The CDR3 has 12 amino acids. V was clipped by 7 bases and J by 11 bases, with 17 bases between them. The CDR3 reads CASTTDKTVAFF. The DNA for the CDR3 is TGTGCCAGCACCACAGACAAGACTGTTGCTTTCTTT.

This clonotype has only one observation. The CDR3 loop is CASRLEPNNEQFF. The DNA for the CDR3 is TGCGCCAGCAGGCTGGAGCCTAACAATGAGCAGTTCTTC. The V gene is TRBV10-2, the J gene TRBJ2-1, with unresolved D. This CDR3 is built from 13 residues. Germline CDR1 WSHSY, CDR2 SAAADI. V shed 6 bases and J shed 5 bases, with 11 bases lying between them.

This clonotype was recorded at least ten times. V usage is TRBV6-2 or TRBV6-3 and J usage is TRBJ2-2; D gene ambiguous. Germline CDR1 and CDR2: MNHEY and SVGEGT. This CDR3 region has 14 residues. The CDR3: CATSRASNTGELFF. In DNA form, the CDR3 reads TGTGCGACCTCTAGAGCCAGCAACACCGGGGAGCTGTTTTTT.

The sample holds many counts of this clonotype. The V gene is TRBV7-7, the J gene TRBJ1-5; 9 nucleotides match TRBD1. The V segment lost 7 bases and the J segment 4 bases; nucleotides outside the gene matches: 26. CDR3 length: 21 amino acids. CDR1 is SSHAT and CDR2 is FNYEAQ in the germline V gene (reference sequence). The CDR3 here is CASTTQDNRYRGQGLNQPQHF. CDR3 in DNA: TGTGCCAGCACCACTCAGGACAATCGATACAGGGGACAGGGCCTTAATCAGCCCCAGCATTTT.

This clonotype has only a few counts. J is TRBJ2-2 and V is TRBV4-1; either TRBD1 or TRBD2 may fit D (5 bases each). This CDR3 spans 15 amino acids. Trimming pared 2 bases from V and 1 base from J, leaving 8 bases between. Germline values: CDR1 MGHRA, CDR2 YSYEKL. In nucleotides, the CDR3 is TGCGCCAGCAGCCAAAGCGGACAGAACACCGGGGAGCTGTTTTTT. Translating it yields CASSQSGQNTGELFF.

This chain joins TRBV12-5 and TRBJ2-1; 8 nucleotides match TRBD2. CDR1 is LGHNT, CDR2 FRNRAP, per germline. V gave up 1 base and J gave up 2 bases; unmatched junction bases: 7. The CDR3 covers 17 residues. The CDR3 loop is CASGLAPRTSPYNEQFF. The CDR3 DNA sequence: TGTGCTAGTGGTTTGGCCCCCCGGACTAGCCCCTACAATGAGCAGTTCTTC.

About this clonotype itself: With a much larger clone just one base away, this may be a read error. The chain couples TRBV7-9 to TRBJ2-1; 7 bases map to TRBD2. This CDR3 region has 15 residues. The germline V gene encodes CDR1 SEHNR and CDR2 FQNEAQ (reference sequence). CDR3 in amino acids: CASSWTSKGVNEQSF. For the CDR3, the DNA is TGTGCCAGCAGCTGGACTAGTAAGGGCGTCAATGAGCAGTCCTTC.

This chain joins TRBV4-3 and TRBJ2-1, with 11 nucleotides matching TRBD2. Trimming at V came to 0 bases and at J to 7 bases, leaving 5 bases not matched to a gene. Germline V CDR1 and CDR2: LGHNA, YSLEER. This CDR3 region has 16 residues. The CDR3 coding sequence is TGCGCCAGCAGCCAAGATCCTAGCGGGGGGTGGAATGAGCAGTTCTTC. Translated: CASSQDPSGGWNEQFF.

This clonotype has ten or more counts. The chain carries TRBV7-2 and TRBJ2-2; TRBD2 matches at 13 bases. The CDR3 extends over 20 amino acids. Trimming took 4 bases from V and 0 from J; bases not matched to a gene: 11. CDR1 SGHTA and CDR2 FQGNSA come from the germline V gene. CDR3 sequence: CASSSGGTSGKPTNTGELFF. The DNA for the CDR3 is TGTGCCAGCAGCTCAGGAGGGACTAGCGGGAAACCCACGAACACCGGGGAGCTGTTTTTT.

The gene calls are TRBV30 and TRBJ1-4, with D perhaps matching TRBD1 (5 bases). The length of the CDR3 is 13 residues. Per the germline V gene, CDR1 is GTSNPN and CDR2 is SVGIG (reference sequence). V gave up 2 bases and J gave up 4 bases, with 8 bases separating them. The CDR3 loop reads CAWSWGVNEKLFF. The CDR3 DNA reads TGTGCCTGGAGTTGGGGGGTTAATGAAAAACTGTTTTTT.

This clonotype was found a few times. The rearrangement joins TRBV28 to TRBJ2-7; TRBD2 agrees at 9 bases. Germline CDR1 MDHEN, CDR2 SYDVKM. V lost 4 bases, J lost 0 bases, and 4 bases stayed unmatched. The CDR3 has 15 residues. The CDR3 sequence: CASSSSGASSYEQYV. The CDR3 nucleotides read TGTGCCAGCAGTTCTAGCGGGGCGAGCTCCTACGAGCAGTACGTC.